This record concerns one T cell receptor beta chain sequence. What this receptor recognizes is not known. Base qualities were left out, and no much larger clone turns up one base away. Library generation was performed with the immunoSEQ multiplex PCR assay. A mixture of 60 forward primers for TCR Vbeta segments and 13 reverse primers for TCR Jbeta segments was used in the multiplex PCR. Amplification of the CDR3 region of rearranged TCR beta genes was performed with a multiplex PCR assay on genomic DNA. The Illumina HiSeq System was used to sequence the amplified TCR beta libraries as 87-base-pair reads. In the authors' own workflow: In a later analysis, tens of millions of unique TCR beta chains were counted across the 690 or so repertoires, and around 10 million of these chains were shared by at least two donors. To remove PCR and sequencing errors, raw reads were error-corrected and collapsed into unique sequences using a nearest-neighbor algorithm that merged closely related sequences. V, D and J gene segments were assigned by aligning CDR3 sequences to IMGT reference sequences. Each retained sequence needed at least a six-nucleotide match to both a V gene segment and a J gene segment. Rearrangements were classified as productive when the CDR3 lacked stop codons and remained in frame with V and J, and all other rearrangements were classified as non-productive. CDR3 was defined by IMGT convention, running from the second conserved V-encoded cysteine to the conserved J-encoded phenylalanine. Sequences without an unambiguous match to a single V gene segment were excluded from the earlier analysis of 450 to 650 of the donors. In an earlier analysis of around 590 of the donors, a V segment was called functional when productive rearrangements were above 56.7%, and segregating when the standard deviation between donors exceeded 5%. A statistical classification framework was developed to diagnose cytomegalovirus status using the catalog of TCR beta chain sequences. In a later analysis, V and J genes were assigned by comparing TCR nucleotide sequences against IMGT/GENE-DB human TR gene sequences. The TCRdist pipeline was used in a later analysis to assign CDR3 sequences and most-parsimonious VDJ recombination scenarios. A later analysis defined each TCR beta chain by its CDR3 amino acid sequence plus V-gene family, and excluded reads lacking a unique V-gene family. A later analysis removed several hundred highly shared, low-generation-probability nucleotide sequences to deal with suspected cross-contamination and a sequencing artifact. In a later analysis, a clonal expansion index was calculated for each public chain from normalized within-repertoire ranks of inferred template counts. Generation probabilities in a later analysis came from a VDJ recombination model fitted to out-of-frame rearrangements, and those results were checked against IGoR. A later analysis scored TCR-TCR, TCR-HLA and TCR-CMV co-occurrence with hypergeometric tests, applying a repertoire-size bias correction to TCR pairs. To estimate false discovery rates, a later analysis permuted the HLA or CMV assignments 20 times. In a later analysis, co-occurring TCRs were grouped using DBSCAN, and TCRdist sequence similarity was added for clustering within HLA-allele-positive subsets. Co-occurrence clustering excluded repertoires with fewer than 30,000 or more than 120,000 public chains, plus five with anomalous nucleotide sharing. TCRdb took this table from immuneACCESS and kept in-frame rearrangements with V and J called. Such tables lack part of the clones; where checked against another copy, unresolved V genes explain under half of the gap, and the rest is unexplained. D and trimming come from the DNA, and the V and J calls and clone size come from that table. Recorded for this sample are around 150,000 clones; approximately 77% of them occurred a single time. The ten largest clones represent 2% to 2.5% of the sample.

This entry is derived from a study of cytomegalovirus exposure and HLA in healthy donors (dated by TCRdb to the late 2010s). Study-level background: An earlier analysis of 587 of the donors reported 276 Gb of sequence data and 117 million unique TCR beta sequences obtained from some 170 million T cells. Roughly 300 gigabases of sequencing data and approximately 91 million unique TCR sequences made up an early release that covered about 640 HLA-typed donors. Of the roughly 400 genotyped donors, roughly 80% fell in the genetic ancestry cluster associated with self-reported Caucasian donors. The study aimed to test whether signatures of past pathogen exposure could be identified by cataloging public T cell receptors. Using immunosequencing, the study profiled T cell repertoires from about 620 subjects and related those repertoires to cytomegalovirus serostatus. In addition to the first cohort of roughly 670 subjects, a separate validation cohort of 100 to 150 different subjects was used. The study combined high-throughput TCR immunosequencing, statistical association of individual TCRs with disease status, and machine learning to predict cytomegalovirus infection status. To study patterns of TCR occurrence, a later analysis re-analyzed previously published TCR beta repertoires from several hundred donors and added high-resolution HLA genotyping. Rather than using new phenotypic data, the later analysis identified candidate immune exposures from TCR beta sequences and from how often those sequences occurred across donors. In an earlier analysis of 550 to 700 of the donors, high-throughput TCR beta sequencing was used to judge whether each TCR beta V gene segment behaved as functional or pseudogenic. Donor age, sex, ethnicity and CMV serostatus were compiled alongside the repertoire data. Genome-wide SNP genotypes for about three fifths of the roughly 670 donors were used in a later genetic analysis, which treated that subset as a discovery cohort. All discovery cohort repertoires had been generated on a single sequencing platform. Class I and class II HLA loci were covered by the typing at four-digit resolution. The number of typed donors differed by locus: roughly 629-640 for A, B, C, DRB1 and DQB1; some 540 for DQA1; 600 to 610 for DPA1; and about 450 for DPB1. Because of strong linkage in the cohort, five DR-DQ haplotypes were treated as single units for association and clustering. Among a few hundred genotyped donors of the cohort, an average of around 240,000 unique TCR beta nucleotide sequences were sequenced per donor, approximately 20% of them non-productive. The investigation overall reported the following: The cohort was sequenced for TCR beta chains only, and without alpha or paired-chain data the features that could be detected were limited. Because the 87-base-pair reads could not distinguish some IMGT-functional V segments, including TRBV6-2 and TRBV6-3, those segments were excluded. Compared with equally common non-associated chains, HLA-associated TCR beta chains in a later analysis were more clonally expanded and had lower generation probabilities. The sequencing pipeline was judged likely to have produced a cluster of highly shared sequence variants as a technical artifact. Because some donors lacked HLA typing at each locus, the association tests relied only on the typed subset. Because counts were too low, seventeen rarely observed V segments, including chromosome 9 orphons, were excluded from the earlier analysis of some 540 of the donors. Broadly in line with IMGT annotations, most TCR beta V segments showed up in productive rearrangements about 87% or about 30% of the time in an earlier analysis of some 590 of the donors. According to a later genetic analysis, donors in an Asian-associated ancestry cluster had fewer N-insertions in productive TCRs than the roughly 700-donor mean. Linkage disequilibrium might explain the correlated functional status among segregating V segments, but an unknown experimental factor could not be excluded. Three of the identified cytomegalovirus-associated TCR beta chains were confirmed in vitro to be specific for cytomegalovirus antigens. When HLA alleles, especially DR and DQ, strongly co-occurred, TCR associations were difficult to assign to individual alleles. In a later analysis, some 18,000 TCR beta sequences were associated with specific HLA alleles at a false discovery rate of 0.05. A later analysis found that TCR association rates varied across HLA loci, with DRB1 alleles showing the most associated TCRs and HLA-C alleles the fewest. CMV serostatus was the only immune exposure information available for the cohort. Several of the top co-occurrence clusters appeared to be linked to parvovirus B19, influenza, CMV and Epstein-Barr virus, according to a later analysis. Most TCR sequences were observed very rarely across donors, whereas some public TCRs were present in many individuals. Sequencing depth was assumed to be roughly uniform across donors in the presence/absence analyses, though that assumption may not hold. A further reported finding was that TCR beta sequences accurately predicted the HLA-A and HLA-B alleles for most subjects in the first cohort. A total of fewer than 200 TCR beta chains were listed by the study as associated with cytomegalovirus. The authors suggested that the approach could potentially be generalized to other disease states and immunological phenotypes. In both the original and validation cohorts, the classifier was reported to diagnose cytomegalovirus status with high specificity and sensitivity. In a later genetic analysis, a missense DCLRE1C variant was associated with V-gene and J-gene trimming of TCR beta chains, and the association was replicated in an independent cohort. Most CMV-associated TCR beta chains appeared to be HLA-restricted in a later analysis, and the HLA associations seemed to be driven largely by CMV exposure.

The cohort consisted of some 670 healthy bone marrow donors. All cohort members were sampled while nominally healthy, although unrecorded immune exposures were likely present. The donor was CMV seropositive and was included in the group of 250 to 350 seropositive cohort members. A peripheral blood sample was provided by each donor, and peripheral blood mononuclear cells were used for TCR beta sequencing. The Qiagen DNeasy Blood Extraction Kit was used to extract genomic DNA from the blood cell samples. From cysteine to phenylalanine, the CDR3 is 17 amino acids long. Solely the CDR3 DNA is kept, with 51 bases framed from the first base. In the germline V gene (reference sequence), CDR1 corresponds to LNHNV and CDR2 to YYDKDF. A distance of 13 bases separates the germline ends of V and J, which lose 0 bases and 1 base respectively.

Sequenced sample: PBMCs. This receptor was taken from a man aged 50 to 59 in good health and CMV-seropositive. The chain is encoded by TRBV15 joined to TRBJ1-5, with the D gene too uncertain to name. The CDR3 protein: CATSRDLEAKSNQPQHF. The nucleotide sequence is TGTGCCACCAGCAGAGATCTCGAGGCAAAGAGCAATCAGCCCCAGCATTTT.